The clone carrying this T cell receptor beta chain was seen at least ten times. TCRdb ran MiXCR on the RT-PCR reads and lists one entry per CDR3 protein. The sample includes fewer than 800,000 distinct CDR3 sequences, over 12% of them seen just once. The germline V gene has CDR1 SGHRS and CDR2 YFSETQ. The length of the CDR3 is 15 residues. The V segment lost 2 bases and the J segment 4 bases; nucleotides outside the gene matches: 5. This TCR was recovered from a female donor in good health, serving as a healthy control. The J gene is TRBJ2-3, the V gene TRBV5-1; 9 bases fit TRBD2. The specimen sequenced was memory CD4+ T cells from blood. This chain's CDR3 is CASSFRGGASDTQYF. The CDR3 DNA follows: TGCGCCAGCAGCTTCCGCGGGGGGGCATCAGATACGCAGTATTTT.